This note documents a single T cell receptor (beta chain) sequence. TCRdb keeps only in-frame clones here, not all; method: immunoSEQ multiplex PCR. The table shows some 15,000 clones, with around four fifths occurring only once. The record originates from a study of technical replicates of blood from a few donors. The CDR3 runs 17 residues. From germline, CDR1 is MNHEY and CDR2 SMNVEV (reference sequence). Trimming took 0 bases from V and 7 from J, leaving 18 bases between them. The clonotype comes from a human donor in good health. The sample consisted of PBMCs. J is TRBJ2-2 and V is TRBV27; possibly TRBD2 for D (6 bases). CDR3 nucleotides: TGTGCCAGCAGTTTATCAGTGGGGGGTGTTGGTATCGGGGAGCTGTTTTTT. It translates to CASSLSVGGVGIGELFF.